The rows below give T cell receptor beta chains drawn from one sample of a study of blood T cell repertoires in COVID-19. The data were produced by immunoSEQ multiplex PCR, yet TCRdb's version contains in-frame clones alone and is incomplete. Among 100,000 or so clones listed, roughly four fifths were seen once. Input material: peripheral blood. The receptors come from a man aged 55 to 70 with acute or convalescent COVID-19. CDR3s include the opening cysteine and the closing phenylalanine or tryptophan. D genes are given only for firm matches. Clone size is not always given. Where it is, it says once, few, many or a class for expanded clones.

length | D | J | V | size | DNA | CDR3
14 | - | TRBJ1-1 | TRBV5-1 | few | TGCGCCAGCAGCTTGGGACACCCGAACACTGAAGCTTTCTTT | CASSLGHPNTEAFF
13 | TRBD1 | TRBJ1-1 | TRBV29-1 | - | TGCAGCGTCGCTTCGGACAGGGGGCCTGAAGCTTTCTTT | CSVASDRGPEAFF
10 | - | TRBJ2-1 | TRBV20-1 | once | TGCAGTGCTAGCAGTAATGAGCAGTTCTTC | CSASSNEQFF
15 | - | TRBJ1-2 | TRBV30 | - | TGTGCCTGGAGTGCTCGGACAGTAGTCGCCTATGGCTACACCTTC | CAWSARTVVAYGYTF
12 | TRBD1 | TRBJ1-1 | TRBV19 | - | TGTGCCAGTAATGACAGGGGATCTGAAGCTTTCTTT | CASNDRGSEAFF
15 | - | TRBJ1-5 | TRBV7-9 | - | TGTGCCAGCAGCTTCGGCGGGGGTACCAATCAGCCCCAGCATTTT | CASSFGGGTNQPQHF
12 | TRBD1 | TRBJ2-4 | TRBV28 | once | TGTGCCAGCATGGTTACCGGGACAGAACAGTACTTC | CASMVTGTEQYF
17 | TRBD1 | TRBJ1-5 | TRBV5-4 | - | TGTGCCAGCAGCTGGGGGACAGGGGGCTTGAGCAATCAGCCCCAGCATTTT | CASSWGTGGLSNQPQHF
14 | TRBD1 | TRBJ1-2 | TRBV11-2 | - | TGTGCCAGCAGCTTAGTCACAGGGGCCTATGGCTACACCTTC | CASSLVTGAYGYTF
16 | - | TRBJ2-2 | TRBV7-3 | - | TGTGCCAGCAGCAGAGCGGGCGGAGGGGAGGCCGGGGAGCTGTTTTTT | CASSRAGGGEAGELFF
15 | - | TRBJ1-2 | TRBV19 | - | TGTGCCAGTAGTATAGAGGGGGGGGCAGGCCATGGCTACACCTTC | CASSIEGGAGHGYTF
14 | TRBD2 | TRBJ2-2 | TRBV9 | - | TGTGCCAGCAGTGGGACTAGCCACACCGGGGAGCTGTTTTTT | CASSGTSHTGELFF
15 | - | TRBJ1-6 | TRBV11-2 | few | TGTGCCAGCAGCTTAGTGGGGGGAAATAATTCACCCCTCCACTTT | CASSLVGGNNSPLHF
13 | - | TRBJ1-3 | TRBV19 | - | TGTGCCAGTAGTAAGGGGCAGGGAAACACCATATATTTT | CASSKGQGNTIYF
14 | TRBD1 | TRBJ1-1 | TRBV14 | few | TGTGCCAGCAGCCTCCGAACAGGGGTCACTGAAGCTTTCTTT | CASSLRTGVTEAFF
17 | TRBD2 | TRBJ2-3 | TRBV6-2/TRBV6-3 | - | TGTGCCAGCAGTTACTCCCCCAAAAGCGGGAGTGGAGATACGCAGTATTTT | CASSYSPKSGSGDTQYF
15 | - | TRBJ1-1 | TRBV7-9 | few | TGTGCCAGCAGTGGGAACGGGGGACTGAACACTGAAGCTTTCTTT | CASSGNGGLNTEAFF
17 | - | TRBJ2-3 | TRBV3-1/TRBV3-2 | - | TGTGCCAGCAGCCAGGGTTGGGCTAGCAGATACACAGATACGCAGTATTTT | CASSQGWASRYTDTQYF
19 | TRBD2 | TRBJ2-1 | TRBV5-1 | - | TGCGCCAGCAGCTTGGATCCGGGACTAGCGGGAGCCCAGTACAATGAGCAGTTCTTC | CASSLDPGLAGAQYNEQFF
15 | TRBD1 | TRBJ1-2 | TRBV4-3 | - | TGCGCCAGCAGCCTAGGACAGGGGTCTAACTATGGCTACACCTTC | CASSLGQGSNYGYTF
16 | TRBD1 | TRBJ1-1 | TRBV18 | - | TGTGCCAGCTCACCGTCTTCAGGGGGATGGAACACTGAAGCTTTCTTT | CASSPSSGGWNTEAFF
13 | - | TRBJ1-2 | TRBV7-2 | once | TGTGCCAGCAGCTTTTCGGGTGTAGGAGGCTACACCTTC | CASSFSGVGGYTF
12 | - | TRBJ1-5 | TRBV29-1 | - | TGCAGCGTTGAGTTGGGGGCGGGGCCCCAGCATTTT | CSVELGAGPQHF
15 | - | TRBJ2-1 | TRBV5-1 | - | TGCGCCAGCAGCTTGGGTCGGGGAACCTACAATGAGCAGTTCTTC | CASSLGRGTYNEQFF
16 | TRBD2 | TRBJ2-3 | TRBV4-3 | - | TGCGCCAGCAGCCAAGATCCCAGCGGGATCACAGATACGCAGTATTTT | CASSQDPSGITDTQYF
15 | - | TRBJ2-3 | TRBV7-2 | - | TGTGCCAGCAGCCATCCTTGGGACTTGACAGATACGCAGTATTTT | CASSHPWDLTDTQYF
15 | - | TRBJ1-2 | TRBV11-3 | - | TGTGCCAGCAGCCCCCGTGCGGGGGCTAACTATGGCTACACCTTC | CASSPRAGANYGYTF
15 | TRBD1 | TRBJ1-2 | TRBV10-3 | once | TGTGCCATCAGTGAGAACACAGGGGGCGACTATGGCTACACCTTC | CAISENTGGDYGYTF
16 | TRBD2 | TRBJ2-1 | TRBV11-3 | - | TGTGCCAGCAGCTTAGGGCGGCGGGAGGTGTGGAATGAGCAGTTCTTC | CASSLGRREVWNEQFF
14 | - | TRBJ2-5 | TRBV18 | - | TGTGCCAGCTCAGAGGAGGGGGCCCAAGAGACCCAGTACTTC | CASSEEGAQETQYF
17 | TRBD1 | TRBJ1-5 | TRBV15 | - | TGTGCCACCAGCAGATCTGGGGACAGGGCCAGGCGTCAGCCCCAGCATTTT | CATSRSGDRARRQPQHF
12 | - | TRBJ2-3 | TRBV14 | - | TGTGCCAGCAGCCAAGCGGGAGATACGCAGTATTTT | CASSQAGDTQYF
13 | - | TRBJ2-3 | TRBV7-2 | - | TGTGCCAGCAGCTTTGGCCTCACAGATACGCAGTATTTT | CASSFGLTDTQYF
13 | TRBD2 | TRBJ2-1 | TRBV27 | - | TGTGCCAGCAGATCTAGCGGGAGGGGTGAGCAGTTCTTC | CASRSSGRGEQFF
12 | - | TRBJ1-1 | TRBV30 | few | TGTGCCTGGAGTCGCAGTTCGGGTGAAGCTTTCTTT | CAWSRSSGEAFF
13 | - | TRBJ1-1 | TRBV7-9 | - | TGTGCCAGCAGCTGGCAGATGAACACTGAAGCTTTCTTT | CASSWQMNTEAFF
12 | - | TRBJ1-2 | TRBV12-3/TRBV12-4 | once | TGTGCCAGCAGGCCAGGGAACTATGGCTACACCTTC | CASRPGNYGYTF
15 | TRBD1 | TRBJ2-1 | TRBV10-1 | - | TGCGCCAGCAGTGAGTTGACAACAGGGGGCAGTGAGCAGTTCTTC | CASSELTTGGSEQFF
14 | - | TRBJ2-4 | TRBV4-3 | few | TGCGCCAGCAGCCAAGATCCAGGTTCCGACATTCAGTACTTC | CASSQDPGSDIQYF
14 | TRBD1 | TRBJ2-3 | TRBV6-5 | - | TGTGCCAGCAGTTCGGGACAGGATGGTAATACGCAGTATTTT | CASSSGQDGNTQYF
14 | TRBD1 | TRBJ1-6 | TRBV7-6 | once | TGTGCCAGCAGCTCCGGACAGGGAGGCTCACCCCTCCACTTT | CASSSGQGGSPLHF
14 | TRBD2 | TRBJ2-1 | TRBV3-1/TRBV3-2 | - | TGTGCCAGCAGCCAAGAGCGAGCGGGAGGATGGCAGTTCTTC | CASSQERAGGWQFF
15 | - | TRBJ1-4 | TRBV19 | - | TGTGCCAGTAGTATTTGGAATACTAGGTCTGTAAAACTGTTTTTT | CASSIWNTRSVKLFF
12 | - | TRBJ1-2 | TRBV5-1 | - | TGCGCCAGCAGCCCCGGGGGCTATGGCTACACCTTC | CASSPGGYGYTF
16 | - | TRBJ2-6 | TRBV5-8 | - | TGTGCCAGCAGCTTGGTATCGTCCTCTGGGGCCAACGTCCTGACTTTC | CASSLVSSSGANVLTF
15 | TRBD2 | TRBJ2-1 | TRBV19 | - | TGTGCCAGTAGTATGACCAGCGGGGATTACAATGAGCAGTTCTTC | CASSMTSGDYNEQFF
13 | TRBD1 | TRBJ2-7 | TRBV29-1 | - | TGCAGCGTTGACGGACAGGGGGTCTACGAGCAGTACTTC | CSVDGQGVYEQYF